This TCR beta chain is from a study of glioma-infiltrating T cells. The germline gives CDR1 MNHNS, CDR2 SASEGT. This CDR3 has 13 amino acids. Using RNA template, CDR3s of TCR alpha and beta were amplified with iRepertoire arm-PCR. Tissue mRNA or PBMC total RNA, 100-400 ng, went into one-step reverse transcription and amplification. TCRdb reanalysed the multiplex PCR reads using MiXCR and keeps one entry per CDR3 protein. This table holds 150,000 to 200,000 distinct CDR3 sequences, roughly 32% found once. In the case of this clonotype: Its antigen is still unknown. Its ends do not fully match the called genes, so a read error is possible.

General study results and limits: CDR3 overlap between tissue and blood was very small.

Sequencing used glioma tissue, nonneoplastic brain tissue, or PBMCs (not recorded which). This rearrangement joins TRBV6-1 to TRBJ1-2; no definite D call. The origin of this receptor is a human donor with low-grade glioma or glioblastoma, undergoing nonglioma brain surgery, or in good health (not recorded which). In DNA form, the CDR3 reads TGTGCCAGCAATGAGTCCTCCCCCTATGTCTACACCTTC. This encodes CASNESSPYVYTF.